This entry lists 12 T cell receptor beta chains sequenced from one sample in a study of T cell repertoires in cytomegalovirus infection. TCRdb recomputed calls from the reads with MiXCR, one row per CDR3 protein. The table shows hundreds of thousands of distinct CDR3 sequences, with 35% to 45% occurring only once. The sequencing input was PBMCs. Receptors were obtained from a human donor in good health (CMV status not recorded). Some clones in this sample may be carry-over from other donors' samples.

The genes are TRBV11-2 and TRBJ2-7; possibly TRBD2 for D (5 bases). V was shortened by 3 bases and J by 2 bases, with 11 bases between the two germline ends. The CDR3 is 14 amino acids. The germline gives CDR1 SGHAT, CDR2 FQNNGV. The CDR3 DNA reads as TGTGCCAGCAGCTTTGGCGGGCCGGCCTACGAGCAGTACTTC. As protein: CASSFGGPAYEQYF.

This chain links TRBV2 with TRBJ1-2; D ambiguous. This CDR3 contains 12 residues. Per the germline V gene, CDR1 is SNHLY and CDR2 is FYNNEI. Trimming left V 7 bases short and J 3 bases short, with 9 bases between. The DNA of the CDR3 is TGTGCCAGCACTAGAGCAGACTATGGCTACACCTTC. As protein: CASTRADYGYTF.

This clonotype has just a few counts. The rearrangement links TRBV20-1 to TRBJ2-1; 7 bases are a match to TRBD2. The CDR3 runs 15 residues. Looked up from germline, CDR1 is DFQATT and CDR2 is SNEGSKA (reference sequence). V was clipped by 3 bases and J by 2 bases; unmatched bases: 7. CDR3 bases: TGCAGTGCTAGGGGGTCCGGGACTACCTACAATGAGCAGTTCTTC. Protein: CSARGSGTTYNEQFF.

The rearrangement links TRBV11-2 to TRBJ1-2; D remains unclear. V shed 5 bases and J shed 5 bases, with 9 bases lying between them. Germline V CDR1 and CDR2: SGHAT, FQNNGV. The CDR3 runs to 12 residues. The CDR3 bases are TGTGCCAGCAGCCACAGTAATTATGGCTACACCTTC. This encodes CASSHSNYGYTF.

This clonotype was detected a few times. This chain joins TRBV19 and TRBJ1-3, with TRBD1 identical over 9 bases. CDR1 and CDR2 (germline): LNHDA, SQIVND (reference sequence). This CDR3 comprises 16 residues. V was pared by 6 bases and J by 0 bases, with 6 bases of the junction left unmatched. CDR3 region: CASSRTGVNSGNTIYF. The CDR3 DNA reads TGTGCCAGTAGCCGGACAGGGGTTAACTCTGGAAACACCATATATTTT.

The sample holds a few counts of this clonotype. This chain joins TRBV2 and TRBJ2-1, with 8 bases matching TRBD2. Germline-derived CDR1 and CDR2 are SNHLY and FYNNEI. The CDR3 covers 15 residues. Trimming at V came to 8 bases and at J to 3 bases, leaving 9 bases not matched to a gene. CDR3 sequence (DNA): TGTGCCAGCCACGCCCGGGGGACTAGCTACAATGAGCAGTTCTTC. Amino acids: CASHARGTSYNEQFF.

The CDR3 reads CASSGTGGSGYTF. DNA of the CDR3: TGTGCCAGCAGCGGGACAGGGGGCTCTGGCTACACCTTC. The V call is TRBV12-3 or TRBV12-4, the J call TRBJ1-2; 12 bases are shared with TRBD1. J lost 7 bases, V lost 6 bases, and 3 bases had no gene match. The CDR3 spans 13 residues.

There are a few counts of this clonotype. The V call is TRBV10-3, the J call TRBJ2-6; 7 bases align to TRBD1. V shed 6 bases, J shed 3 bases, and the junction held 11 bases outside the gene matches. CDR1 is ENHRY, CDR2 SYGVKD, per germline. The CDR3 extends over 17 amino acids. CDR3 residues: CAISGQDLDFGANVLTF. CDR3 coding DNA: TGTGCCATCAGCGGACAGGATCTTGACTTTGGGGCCAACGTCCTGACTTTC.

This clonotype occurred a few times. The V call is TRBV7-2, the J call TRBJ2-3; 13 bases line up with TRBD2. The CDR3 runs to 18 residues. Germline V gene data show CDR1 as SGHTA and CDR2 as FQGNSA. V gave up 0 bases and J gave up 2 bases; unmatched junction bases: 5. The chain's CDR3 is CASSLAPGLAGTTDTQYF. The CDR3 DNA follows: TGTGCCAGCAGCTTAGCTCCGGGACTAGCGGGAACCACAGATACGCAGTATTTT.

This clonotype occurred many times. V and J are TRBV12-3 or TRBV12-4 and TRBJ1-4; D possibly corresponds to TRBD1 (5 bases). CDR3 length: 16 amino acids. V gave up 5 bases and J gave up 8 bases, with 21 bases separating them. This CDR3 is CASSPWTTLSGEKLFF. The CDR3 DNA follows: TGTGCCAGCAGTCCGTGGACAACCCTCTCGGGCGAAAAACTGTTTTTT.

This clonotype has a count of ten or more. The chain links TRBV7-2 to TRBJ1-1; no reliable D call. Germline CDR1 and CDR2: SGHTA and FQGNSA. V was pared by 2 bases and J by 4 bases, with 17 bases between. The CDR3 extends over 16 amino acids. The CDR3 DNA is TGTGCCAGCAGCTTACCTCCGGGGAGAGGAGGCACTGAAGCTTTCTTT. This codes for CASSLPPGRGGTEAFF.

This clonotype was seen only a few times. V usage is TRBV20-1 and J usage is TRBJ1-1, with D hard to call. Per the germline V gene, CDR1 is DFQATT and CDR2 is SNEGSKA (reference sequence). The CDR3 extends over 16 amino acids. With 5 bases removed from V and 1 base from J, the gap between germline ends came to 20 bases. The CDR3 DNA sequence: TGCAGTGCTGACCGCACTATAGGAGGGTCGAACACTGAAGCTTTCTTT. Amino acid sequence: CSADRTIGGSNTEAFF.